The 15 T cell receptor beta chains reported below all come from one sample, sequenced in a study of blood T cell repertoires in COVID-19. Assay used: immunoSEQ multiplex PCR; TCRdb lists only in-frame clones, some missing. The sample contains 150,000 to 200,000 clones, over 60% of which appear only once. Sequencing input: peripheral blood. These receptors were collected from a woman in her seventies with acute or convalescent COVID-19.

The rearrangement uses TRBV25-1 and TRBJ2-2, with D unclear. Trimming pared 4 bases from V and 0 bases from J, leaving 3 bases between. The germline CDR1 and CDR2 sequences are MGHDK and SYGVNS. The CDR3 runs 13 residues. CDR3 residues: CASSGANTGELFF. The DNA of the CDR3 is TGTGCCAGCAGTGGAGCGAACACCGGGGAGCTGTTTTTT.

The rearrangement uses TRBV7-9 and TRBJ2-2, with no clear D. Trimming shortened V by 5 bases and J by 4 bases, and 14 bases separated the two germline ends. CDR1 and CDR2 from the germline V gene are SEHNR and FQNEAQ (reference sequence). The CDR3 covers 15 residues. The CDR3 is CASSPISVGTGELFF. The DNA of the CDR3 is TGTGCCAGCAGCCCCATCAGCGTAGGCACCGGGGAGCTGTTTTTT.

In its sample, this clone was seen many times. The V gene is TRBV2, the J gene TRBJ2-3, with TRBD2 matching over 7 bases. The CDR3 sequence is 13 residues long. From germline, CDR1 is SNHLY and CDR2 FYNNEI. Unmatched junction bases numbered 6, after V lost 7 bases and J lost 5 bases. The CDR3 DNA reads as TGTGCCAGCAATCTAGGGAGGGGAGATACGCAGTATTTT. It yields the protein CASNLGRGDTQYF.

The chain links TRBV7-9 to TRBJ2-2; TRBD1 agrees at 9 bases. This CDR3 contains 17 residues. With 2 bases clipped from V and 7 bases from J, the junction kept 11 bases outside the gene matches. Germline V lookup: CDR1 SEHNR, CDR2 FQNEAQ (reference sequence). This CDR3 reads CASSLSRTGESGGELFF. The CDR3 DNA reads as TGTGCCAGCAGCTTATCACGGACAGGGGAGTCTGGCGGGGAGCTGTTTTTT.

The gene calls are TRBV29-1 and TRBJ1-3; the D gene is possibly TRBD1 (5 bases). The germline V gene encodes CDR1 SQVTM and CDR2 ANQGSEA. This CDR3 has 11 residues. V dropped 4 bases and J dropped 5 bases, with 6 bases sitting between them. The CDR3 DNA reads TGCAGCGTTGGACAGCGAAACACCATATATTTT. Protein product: CSVGQRNTIYF.

The chain couples TRBV3-1 (or the pseudogene TRBV3-2) to TRBJ2-7, with D tentatively TRBD1 (6 bases). V was shortened by 4 bases and J by 3 bases, with 19 bases between the two germline ends. This CDR3 is 16 amino acids long. Germline V gene lookup returns CDR1 LGHDT and CDR2 YNNKEL (reference sequence). The CDR3 nucleotides are TGTGCCAGCAGCCCACGGCCGGGACAACAGGACTACGAGCAGTACTTC. Translating it yields CASSPRPGQQDYEQYF.

The rearrangement joins TRBV6-5 to TRBJ1-1, with a weak D call TRBD1 (6 bases). Germline V gene lookup returns CDR1 MNHEY and CDR2 SVGAGI. Deletions cut 2 bases from V and 4 bases from J, with 11 bases between. There are 14 residues in the CDR3. CDR3 loop: CASSYTGRVTEAFF. CDR3 nucleotide sequence: TGTGCCAGCAGTTACACAGGGCGGGTCACTGAAGCTTTCTTT.

V is TRBV19 and J is TRBJ2-1, with TRBD2 identical over 14 bases. Trimming removed 7 bases from V and 10 bases from J; junction bases left unmatched: 6. The germline CDR1 and CDR2 sequences are LNHDA and SQIVND (reference sequence). The CDR3 is 14 amino acids. CDR3 bases: TGTGCCAGTAACGGACTAGCGGGGGGAAGGGAGCAGTTCTTC. Translation gives CASNGLAGGREQFF.

The chain recombines TRBV7-2 with TRBJ1-2; the D is unclear. Deletions cut 1 base from V and 4 bases from J, with 7 bases between. The CDR3 is 13 residues long. CDR1 is SGHTA, CDR2 FQGNSA, per germline. The CDR3 bases are TGTGCCAGCAGCTTAGGGTACAGCTATGGCTACACCTTC. This codes for CASSLGYSYGYTF. The whole variable domain, remainder taken from reference TRBV7-2 and TRBJ1-2, is GAGVSQSPSNKVTEKGKDVELRCDPISGHTALYWYRQSLGQGLEFLIYFQGNSAPDKSGLPSDRFSAERTGGSVSTLTIQRTQQEDSAVYLCASSLGYSYGYTFGSGTRLTVV.

This chain links TRBV24-1 with TRBJ2-1, with D hard to call. The CDR3 loop spans 13 amino acids. V dropped 4 bases and J dropped 4 bases, with 7 bases sitting between them. Germline loops: CDR1 KGHDR, CDR2 SFDVKD. CDR3 region: CATSEAVYNEQFF. For the CDR3, the DNA is TGTGCCACCAGTGAAGCCGTATACAATGAGCAGTTCTTC.

J is TRBJ1-3 and V is TRBV2; 8 bases align to TRBD1. Germline values: CDR1 SNHLY, CDR2 FYNNEI. The ends lost 0 bases at V and 3 bases at J; junction bases unmatched: 7. CDR3 length equals 17 residues. The CDR3 protein is CASSEASGRGLGNTIYF. CDR3 DNA: TGTGCCAGCAGTGAAGCGAGCGGCAGGGGGCTTGGAAACACCATATATTTT.

The chain combines TRBV7-9 with TRBJ2-7; 7 bases map to TRBD1. The CDR3 is 12 residues long. Germline values: CDR1 SEHNR, CDR2 FQNEAQ (reference sequence). Trimming cost V 6 bases and J 6 bases; bases outside gene matches: 5. CDR3 DNA sequence: TGTGCCAGCAGTTTGGACAGGCCCGAGCAGTACTTC. It is translated as CASSLDRPEQYF. Full variable domain (missing parts from reference TRBV7-9 and TRBJ2-7): DTGVSQNPRHKITKRGQNVTFRCDPISEHNRLYWYRQTLGQGPEFLTYFQNEAQLEKSRLLSDRFSAERPKGSFSTLEIQRTEQGDSAMYLCASSLDRPEQYFGPGTRLTVT.

The chain has TRBV4-1 and TRBJ1-1; TRBD1 aligns across 7 bases. Trimming removed 0 bases from V and 5 bases from J; junction bases left unmatched: 9. The CDR3 totals 16 residues. Germline CDR1 and CDR2: MGHRA and YSYEKL. The CDR3 loop is CASSQDLAGRGTEAFF. Here the CDR3 DNA reads TGCGCCAGCAGCCAAGACCTCGCGGGCAGGGGGACTGAAGCTTTCTTT.

The chain uses TRBV27 and TRBJ1-5, with D unclear. CDR3 size: 13 residues. Per the germline V gene, CDR1 is MNHEY and CDR2 is SMNVEV (reference sequence). Trimming took off 3 bases at V and 3 bases at J, with 6 bases between the two ends. The CDR3 spells CASSLDYNQPQHF. CDR3 bases: TGTGCCAGCAGTTTGGACTACAATCAGCCCCAGCATTTT.

The rearrangement links TRBV29-1 to TRBJ1-1; D ambiguous. Trimming pared 3 bases from V and 1 base from J, leaving 9 bases between. The CDR3 sequence is 13 residues long. CDR1 is SQVTM and CDR2 is ANQGSEA in the germline V gene. The CDR3 is CSVERRGNTEAFF. DNA of the CDR3: TGCAGCGTTGAGAGGCGAGGGAACACTGAAGCTTTCTTT.